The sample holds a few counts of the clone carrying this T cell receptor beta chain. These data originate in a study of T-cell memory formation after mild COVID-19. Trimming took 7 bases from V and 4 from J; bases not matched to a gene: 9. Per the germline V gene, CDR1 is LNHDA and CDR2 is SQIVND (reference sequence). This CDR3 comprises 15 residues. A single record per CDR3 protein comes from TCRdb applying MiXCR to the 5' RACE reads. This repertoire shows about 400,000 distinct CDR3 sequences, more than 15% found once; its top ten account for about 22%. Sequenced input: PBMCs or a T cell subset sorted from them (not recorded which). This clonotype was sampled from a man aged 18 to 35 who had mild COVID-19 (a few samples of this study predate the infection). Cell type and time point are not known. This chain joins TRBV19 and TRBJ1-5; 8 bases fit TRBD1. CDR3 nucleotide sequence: TGTGCCAGTAATCCCGTACAGGGGGGGAATCAGCCCCAGCATTTT. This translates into CASNPVQGGNQPQHF.